Listed here are 23 T cell receptor beta chains from one sample, sequenced in a study of long-term antiretroviral therapy in people with HIV. This was the immunoSEQ v3.0 assay at survey level. Here immunoSEQ multiplex PCR was the method, and the copy in TCRdb shows in-frame clones only, minus some. The table includes 23,000 or so clones, around nine tenths detected once. Specimen: unsorted PBMCs, collected 0.2 years before starting antiretroviral therapy. These receptors were taken from a man younger than 30 with HIV.

The J gene is TRBJ2-1, the V gene TRBV4-3; D assignment may be TRBD1 or TRBD2 (5 bases each). V was pared by 11 bases and J by 2 bases, with 10 bases between. The CDR3 length is 12 residues. In germline, CDR1 is LGHNA, CDR2 YSLEER. The CDR3 protein is CARDETYNEQFF. The CDR3 region has the DNA TGCGCCCGGGACGAGACCTACAATGAGCAGTTCTTC.

This rearrangement joins TRBV29-1 to TRBJ2-3; 11 positions agree with TRBD2. The CDR3 spans 16 residues. Per germline, CDR1 SQVTM and CDR2 ANQGSEA. Trimming took 6 bases from V and 0 from J; bases not matched to a gene: 8. The DNA for the CDR3 is TGCAGCGTCTCTAGCGGGAGGATCTCTAGCACAGATACGCAGTATTTT. It yields the protein CSVSSGRISSTDTQYF.

The V call is TRBV12-5, the J call TRBJ1-3; D remains unclear. Trimming left V 0 bases short and J 0 bases short, with 21 bases between. Germline V gene sequence: CDR1 LGHNT, CDR2 FRNRAP. The CDR3 has 20 residues. CDR3 in amino acids: CASGLVRREGSLFSGNTIYF. In DNA form, the CDR3 reads TGTGCTAGTGGTTTGGTCCGACGGGAGGGATCCCTCTTCTCTGGAAACACCATATATTTT.

This clone is classed as medium-sized. The rearrangement joins TRBV4-1 to TRBJ1-2; no clear D. The CDR3 spans 16 residues. CDR1 is MGHRA and CDR2 is YSYEKL in the germline V gene. V lost 1 base and J lost 8, with 20 bases in between. DNA of the CDR3: TGCGCCAGCAGCCAAGGAAAGTGGGCCCGAAGACCAGGCTACACCTTC. Protein product: CASSQGKWARRPGYTF.

This sequence joins TRBV6-1 and TRBJ2-1, with D perhaps TRBD1 (5 bases). CDR1 is MNHNS, CDR2 SASEGT, per germline. The CDR3 contains 12 residues. The germline V and J ends were trimmed by 7 bases and 9 bases, with 13 bases remaining between them. The CDR3 DNA is TGTGCCAGCAACCAGGGTGTTGGTGAGCAGTTCTTC. Amino acids: CASNQGVGEQFF.

This chain joins TRBV27 and TRBJ2-5, with D unresolved. CDR3 length: 13 amino acids. The germline gives CDR1 MNHEY, CDR2 SMNVEV (reference sequence). Trimming cost V 3 bases and J 5 bases, with 10 bases left between them. The CDR3 bases are TGTGCCAGCAGTTTTGGTCTAGTGGAGACCCAGTACTTC. Translating it yields CASSFGLVETQYF.

The chain uses TRBV7-9 and TRBJ2-5; 14 bases align to TRBD2. The germline gives CDR1 SEHNR, CDR2 FQNEAQ (reference sequence). CDR3 length: 16 amino acids. The V gene end was trimmed by 5 bases and the J gene end by 7 bases; junction bases not matched to a gene: 9. The CDR3: CASSTGPGLAGGTQYF. The CDR3 bases are TGTGCCAGCAGCACCGGGCCCGGACTAGCGGGGGGGACCCAGTACTTC.

This clone was found a few times. One end of the junction varies from germline; a read error may be responsible. V and J are TRBV27 and TRBJ1-3; unclear D gene. The CDR3 is made up of 17 amino acids. The germline V gene encodes CDR1 MNHEY and CDR2 SMNVEV (reference sequence). CDR3 in amino acids: CPDAEEGLVLSGNTIYF. CDR3 in DNA: TGCCCGGACGCTGAGGAGGGTCTCGTACTATCTGGAAACACCATATATTTT.

The gene calls are TRBV6-1 and TRBJ2-4; 9 bases match TRBD2. The ends lost 1 base at V and 8 bases at J; junction bases unmatched: 3. This CDR3 is built from 14 residues. Germline-derived CDR1 and CDR2 are MNHNS and SASEGT. The CDR3 sequence: CASSEGLAVDIQYF. Written as DNA, the CDR3 is TGTGCCAGCAGTGAAGGACTAGCGGTAGACATTCAGTACTTC.

This chain connects TRBV6-5 to TRBJ2-7; perhaps D is TRBD1 or TRBD2 (5 bases each). This CDR3 has 10 amino acids. Trimming removed 8 bases at V and 7 bases at J, with 9 bases between. The germline CDR1 and CDR2 sequences are MNHEY and SVGAGI. CDR3 sequence (DNA): TGTGCCAGCGGGACGCGGGAGCAGTACTTC. It codes for CASGTREQYF.

The gene calls are TRBV9 and TRBJ2-3, with D possibly matching TRBD2 (7 bases). Per germline, CDR1 SGDLS and CDR2 YYNGEE. The CDR3 consists of 16 residues. Deletions cut 4 bases from V and 5 bases from J, with 20 bases between. Here the CDR3 DNA reads TGTGCCAGCAGCACCGGTGGGGGGGCTGTACAAGATACGCAGTATTTT. It is translated as CASSTGGGAVQDTQYF.

V is TRBV27 and J is TRBJ2-3; D uncertain. Germline V gene data show CDR1 as MNHEY and CDR2 as SMNVEV (reference sequence). V was clipped by 3 bases and J by 4 bases, with 14 bases between them. CDR3 size: 15 residues. For the CDR3, the DNA is TGTGCCAGCAGTTTGTCGGCCAGAGGAGCAGATACGCAGTATTTT. Protein: CASSLSARGADTQYF.

This chain connects TRBV9 to TRBJ2-3; 12 bases line up with TRBD2. Trimming cost V 8 bases and J 1 base; bases outside gene matches: 2. This CDR3 region has 14 residues. Germline CDR1 and CDR2: SGDLS and YYNGEE. The CDR3 region is CASASGGGTDTQYF. The CDR3 nucleotides are TGTGCCAGTGCTAGCGGGGGGGGCACAGATACGCAGTATTTT.

J is TRBJ2-3 and V is TRBV7-2, with D perhaps TRBD1 (5 bases). The CDR3 loop spans 12 amino acids. CDR1 is SGHTA and CDR2 is FQGNSA in the germline V gene. V shed 7 bases and J shed 6 bases, with 11 bases lying between them. The CDR3 region is CASTTGGDTQYF. The CDR3 DNA sequence: TGTGCCAGCACCACAGGTGGGGATACGCAGTATTTT.

This clone was observed a few times. The gene calls are TRBV11-1 and TRBJ2-1; 11 positions match TRBD2. The V gene end was trimmed by 5 bases and the J gene end by 4 bases; junction bases not matched to a gene: 10. The CDR3 length is 17 residues. The germline gives CDR1 SGHAT, CDR2 FQDESV (reference sequence). CDR3 amino acids: CASSSFGGLAAYNEQFF. The CDR3 DNA sequence: TGTGCCAGCAGCAGCTTTGGGGGACTAGCGGCTTACAATGAGCAGTTCTTC.

The J gene is TRBJ2-7, the V gene TRBV6-5; D possibly uses TRBD1 or TRBD2 (5 bases each). The CDR3 consists of 15 residues. V was trimmed by 2 bases and J by 0 bases, leaving 11 bases between them. Looked up from germline, CDR1 is MNHEY and CDR2 is SVGAGI. CDR3 residues: CASSYGAGSSYEQYF. CDR3 DNA sequence: TGTGCCAGCAGTTACGGGGCAGGGAGCTCCTACGAGCAGTACTTC.

The chain employs TRBV13 and TRBJ2-7; possibly TRBD2 for D (6 bases). CDR1 and CDR2 (germline): PRHDT, FYEKMQ (reference sequence). The CDR3 is 14 residues long. V was clipped by 5 bases and J by 2 bases, with 13 bases between them. The CDR3 protein is CASSHMGGTYEQYF. CDR3 nucleotides: TGTGCCAGCAGCCATATGGGGGGAACCTACGAGCAGTACTTC.

As to this clone: Other nucleotide sequences in the sample specify the same CDR3. V gene TRBV5-1 combines with J gene TRBJ1-1; no clear D gene. This CDR3 is 13 amino acids long. Germline values: CDR1 SGHRS, CDR2 YFSETQ. V lost 0 bases and J lost 1, with 4 bases in between. CDR3 bases: TGCGCCAGCAGCTTGGTCAGGAACACTGAAGCTTTCTTT. Its translation is CASSLVRNTEAFF.

This sequence joins TRBV5-4 and TRBJ2-3; D is uncertain. Germline CDR1 SGHNT, CDR2 YYREEE (reference sequence). Trimming left V 7 bases short and J 0 bases short, with 12 bases between. The CDR3 runs 14 residues. CDR3 in DNA: TGTGCCAGCCTCGACGGATCTAGCACAGATACGCAGTATTTT. Protein product: CASLDGSSTDTQYF.

This chain uses TRBV10-3 with TRBJ2-2; 9 bases are a match to TRBD1. Germline V gene data show CDR1 as ENHRY and CDR2 as SYGVKD. The CDR3 loop spans 15 amino acids. V trimming: 5 bases; J trimming: 3 bases; junction bases outside the gene matches: 4. The CDR3 DNA follows: TGTGCCATCAGTCTGGGACAGGGTTACACCGGGGAGCTGTTTTTT. This sequence encodes CAISLGQGYTGELFF.

This clone was picked up one time. J is TRBJ1-1 and V is TRBV30, with D perhaps TRBD1 (5 bases). Looked up from germline, CDR1 is GTSNPN and CDR2 is SVGIG (reference sequence). The length of the CDR3 is 13 residues. Trimming stripped 0 bases from V and 5 bases from J, with 10 bases between. CDR3 region: CAWSVRGDTEAFF. The CDR3 nucleotides read TGTGCCTGGAGTGTACGGGGGGATACTGAAGCTTTCTTT.

CDR3 in DNA: TGTGCCAGCAGGCGAACAGGGGGGAGCTATGGCTACACCTTC. Protein: CASRRTGGSYGYTF. J is TRBJ1-2 and V is TRBV5-4; 8 bases are shared with TRBD1. Losses at the gene ends were 5 bases for V and 4 bases for J; bases not matched to a gene: 7. Germline V CDR1 and CDR2: SGHNT, YYREEE (reference sequence). This CDR3 is built from 14 residues.

V and J are TRBV7-2 and TRBJ2-5; D may match TRBD1 or TRBD2 (5 bases each). The CDR3 has 15 residues. From germline, CDR1 is SGHTA and CDR2 FQGNSA. Trimming removed 3 bases at V and 2 bases at J, with 13 bases between. DNA for the CDR3: TGTGCCAGCAGCTTCTCCGGGGCGCCTCAAGAGACCCAGTACTTC. Amino acids: CASSFSGAPQETQYF.